This T cell receptor beta chain comes out of a study of blood T cell repertoires in COVID-19. Looking at the study overall: Both acute and convalescent COVID-19 samples were obtained from the United States, Italy and Spain. PBMCs, B-cell-depleted T cells, or T cells were the source of the cDNA or gDNA that made up the material.

The CDR3 is made up of 15 amino acids. Germline loops: CDR1 SGHVS, CDR2 FNYEAQ. Trimming at V came to 0 bases and at J to 3 bases, leaving 3 bases not matched to a gene. Original data processing: Cell counts per sample came from amplifying reference gene primers. Sequencing used immunoSEQ multiplex PCR; TCRdb keeps in-frame clones, though not all of them. D and trimming come from the DNA, and the V and J calls and clone size come from that table. Among 150,000 or so clones listed, around 86% were seen once. The rearrangement joins TRBV7-6 to TRBJ2-7, with 9 positions matching TRBD1. Sequenced input: peripheral blood. The TCR sequence derives from a man older than 75 with acute or convalescent COVID-19. For the CDR3, the DNA is TGTGCCAGCAGCTTAGCGGGGACAGGGAACTACGAGCAGTACTTC. This encodes CASSLAGTGNYEQYF.